This passage covers 22 T cell receptor beta chains from one sample sequenced in a study of identical twins. TCRdb re-analysed the 5' RACE reads in MiXCR, keeping a single row per CDR3 protein. In the table there are 350,000 to 450,000 distinct CDR3 sequences, approximately 17% of which are singletons. The sequencing input was naive T cells sorted from blood. The receptors derive from a man aged 45 to 65 in good health.

This chain joins TRBV7-9 and TRBJ2-5; D possibly uses TRBD1 or TRBD2 (5 bases each). The CDR3 is made up of 15 amino acids. Germline V gene lookup returns CDR1 SEHNR and CDR2 FQNEAQ (reference sequence). With 2 bases removed from V and 5 bases from J, the gap between germline ends came to 15 bases. The chain's CDR3 is CASSLRDGSFETQYF. The CDR3, as DNA: TGTGCCAGCAGCTTACGGGACGGTTCTTTTGAGACCCAGTACTTC.

This clonotype was found a few times. Compared with germline, one end of the junction differs, possibly owing to a read error. The chain is built from TRBV7-7 and TRBJ2-5; a weak D match, TRBD2 (5 bases). Germline V gene data show CDR1 as SSHAT and CDR2 as FNYEAQ (reference sequence). CDR3 length: 15 amino acids. The CDR3 protein is CASSLWASNRETQYF. In DNA form, the CDR3 reads TGTGCTAGCAGCTTATGGGCTAGCAATCGGGAGACCCAGTACTTC.

Many counts were recorded for this clonotype. The rearrangement uses TRBV12-3 or TRBV12-4 and TRBJ2-7; D gene ambiguous. V shed 3 bases and J shed 1 base, with 13 bases lying between them. The CDR3 has 15 amino acids. The CDR3 is CASSFTRTSSYEQYF. DNA of the CDR3: TGTGCCAGCAGTTTTACCAGGACCTCATCCTACGAGCAGTACTTC.

This clonotype was detected ten times or more. This chain joins TRBV7-9 and TRBJ1-4, with D uncertain. This CDR3 comprises 16 residues. Trimming stripped 1 base from V and 0 bases from J, with 9 bases between. CDR1 SEHNR and CDR2 FQNEAQ come from the germline V gene (reference sequence). The CDR3 nucleotides read TGTGCCAGCAGCTTAGGGCCCGTTGCAACTAATGAAAAACTGTTTTTT. It encodes CASSLGPVATNEKLFF.

The V call is TRBV7-8, the J call TRBJ2-7; D remains ambiguous. The CDR3 length is 15 residues. Trimming took 0 bases from V and 3 from J, leaving 12 bases between them. CDR1 SGHVS and CDR2 FQNEAQ come from the germline V gene. CDR3: CASSLALGPFYEQYF. The CDR3 DNA follows: TGTGCCAGCAGCTTAGCGCTCGGACCTTTCTACGAGCAGTACTTC.

This clonotype has only a few counts. This chain connects TRBV5-6 to TRBJ1-2; possibly TRBD1 for D (5 bases). Trimming pared 0 bases from V and 1 base from J, leaving 7 bases between. From germline, CDR1 is SGHDT and CDR2 YYEEEE. The CDR3 covers 14 residues. The CDR3 coding sequence is TGTGCCAGCAGCTTGGGACAGCGTAACTATGGCTACACCTTC. Encoded protein: CASSLGQRNYGYTF.

This clonotype occurred many times. The rearrangement uses TRBV4-3 and TRBJ1-1; the D is unclear. Trimming cost V 1 base and J 6 bases, with 12 bases left between them. Per the germline V gene, CDR1 is LGHNA and CDR2 is YSLEER. The CDR3 contains 14 residues. The CDR3 nucleotides read TGCGCCAGCAGCCAAGTGAGGGTTGGCGCTGAAGCTTTCTTT. It is translated as CASSQVRVGAEAFF.

The chain has TRBV4-1 and TRBJ2-2, with TRBD1 matching over 7 bases. J lost 1 base, V lost 1 base, and 3 bases had no gene match. Germline values: CDR1 MGHRA, CDR2 YSYEKL. This CDR3 is built from 16 residues. CDR3 region: CASSQAGQVNTGELFF. CDR3 bases: TGCGCCAGCAGCCAAGCCGGACAGGTGAACACCGGGGAGCTGTTTTTT.

The chain combines TRBV14 with TRBJ2-2; 7 bases agree with TRBD2. With 2 bases clipped from V and 3 bases from J, the junction kept 6 bases outside the gene matches. Per the germline V gene, CDR1 is SGHDN and CDR2 is FVKESK. This CDR3 region has 16 residues. CDR3: CASSQLAREHTGELFF. For the CDR3, the DNA is TGTGCCAGCAGCCAATTAGCGCGGGAGCACACCGGGGAGCTGTTTTTT.

Of note for this clonotype: A much larger clone differs from this one at a single base, so this may be a read error. The chain employs TRBV6-2 or TRBV6-3 and TRBJ1-3; perhaps TRBD1 as D (6 bases). Per the germline V gene, CDR1 is MNHEY and CDR2 is SVGEGT. The CDR3 consists of 17 residues. The germline V and J ends were trimmed by 5 bases and 0 bases, with 17 bases remaining between them. The chain's CDR3 is CASSTRRTALSGNTIYF. CDR3 bases: TGTGCCAGCAGTACCCGCCGGACAGCACTCTCTGGAAACACCATATATTTT.

Comment on this clonotype: A junction end diverges from the germline sequence, so it may reflect a read error. The chain combines TRBV5-6 with TRBJ2-1, with no clear D. This CDR3 spans 14 amino acids. From germline, CDR1 is SGHDT and CDR2 YYEEEE. As DNA, the CDR3 is TGTGCCAGCAGCTTGTTATCAGGAATCAATGAGCAGATCTTC. Translating it yields CASSLLSGINEQIF.

J is TRBJ1-6 and V is TRBV18, with TRBD1 matching 9 bases. J was trimmed by 6 bases and V by 3 bases; bases with no gene match: 12. Germline CDR1 KGHSH, CDR2 LQKENI. The CDR3 length is 18 residues. Written as DNA, the CDR3 is TGTGCCAGCTCACCGGCGGGACAGGGAGTCACAAGTAATTCACCCCTCCACTTT. Translation gives CASSPAGQGVTSNSPLHF.

This chain uses TRBV20-1 with TRBJ2-1, with TRBD2 matching over 7 bases. Germline loops: CDR1 DFQATT, CDR2 SNEGSKA (reference sequence). The trim removed 6 bases at V and 7 bases at J, leaving 9 bases unmatched. This CDR3 region has 13 residues. The CDR3 DNA reads TGCAGTGCGGACGGGGGGTTGAGGAATGAGCAGTTCTTC. Its translation: CSADGGLRNEQFF.

This sequence joins TRBV6-1 and TRBJ2-3; 9 nucleotides match TRBD2. The CDR3 is made up of 13 amino acids. Germline CDR1 and CDR2: MNHNS and SASEGT. The ends lost 7 bases at V and 5 bases at J; junction bases unmatched: 4. CDR3 nucleotides: TGTGCCAGCACTAGCGGGGTAAAAGATACGCAGTATTTT. As protein: CASTSGVKDTQYF.

This clonotype was detected only once. V and J are TRBV20-1 and TRBJ2-7, with no clear D. Germline V lookup: CDR1 DFQATT, CDR2 SNEGSKA (reference sequence). The CDR3 totals 14 residues. V lost 2 bases and J 0 bases, leaving 11 bases between the germline ends. The DNA of the CDR3 is TGCAGTGCTAGACGTTATGAGAGCTCCTACGAGCAGTACTTC. Encoded protein: CSARRYESSYEQYF.

In its sample, this clonotype was seen a few times. CDR3 sequence reads: CASSSWTRSYNEQFF. The CDR3 DNA reads as TGTGCCAGCAGCTCGTGGACTCGTTCCTACAATGAGCAGTTCTTC. The chain carries TRBV5-6 and TRBJ2-1, with D tentatively TRBD2 (5 bases). The CDR3 has 15 amino acids. Germline V lookup: CDR1 SGHDT, CDR2 YYEEEE. Deletions cut 3 bases from V and 1 base from J, with 11 bases between.

This chain connects TRBV7-8 to TRBJ2-1; D is perhaps TRBD1 (5 bases). The ends were cut back, 1 base at V and 9 bases at J, with 10 bases in the middle. The CDR3 has 13 residues. Germline V gene data show CDR1 as SGHVS and CDR2 as FQNEAQ. CDR3 sequence: CASSLGVGVEQFF. CDR3 nucleotides: TGTGCCAGCAGCTTAGGGGTAGGGGTTGAGCAGTTCTTC.

The chain is built from TRBV27 and TRBJ1-5, with TRBD1 identical over 12 bases. V dropped 6 bases and J dropped 6; count of bases not matched to a gene: 12. The CDR3 sequence is 17 residues long. Germline CDR1 MNHEY, CDR2 SMNVEV (reference sequence). DNA for the CDR3: TGTGCCAGCAGCCCGGGACAGGGGGCCAGAATCGGTCAGCCCCAGCATTTT. Translation: CASSPGQGARIGQPQHF.

CDR3 protein: CATSDLFGADTQYF. CDR3 coding DNA: TGTGCCACCAGTGATTTGTTCGGGGCAGATACGCAGTATTTT. This rearrangement joins TRBV24-1 to TRBJ2-3, with D possibly being TRBD2 (5 bases). V was cut by 0 bases and J by 4 bases, with 7 bases left in between. Germline CDR1 reads KGHDR; CDR2 reads SFDVKD. This CDR3 spans 14 amino acids.

This chain joins TRBV18 and TRBJ1-1, with no clear D. The CDR3 consists of 15 residues. The V gene lost 4 bases and the J gene lost 0 bases, with 12 bases spanning the gap. Germline values: CDR1 KGHSH, CDR2 LQKENI. In DNA, the CDR3 is TGTGCCAGCTCACTCGCCCTGGATGTGAACACTGAAGCTTTCTTT. Its protein is CASSLALDVNTEAFF.

This clonotype was seen many times. The CDR3 loop is CSASVSDTQYF. In DNA, the CDR3 is TGCAGTGCCTCTGTCTCAGATACGCAGTATTTT. This chain joins TRBV20-1 and TRBJ2-3; D is undetermined. Trimming stripped 6 bases from V and 4 bases from J, with 8 bases between. The CDR3 is 11 amino acids. The germline CDR1 and CDR2 sequences are DFQATT and SNEGSKA (reference sequence).

The genes are TRBV5-1 and TRBJ2-4; 8 bases agree with TRBD1. The germline V gene has CDR1 SGHRS and CDR2 YFSETQ. V dropped 4 bases and J dropped 6; count of bases not matched to a gene: 6. The CDR3 runs to 14 residues. The CDR3: CASSGQGLSNIQYF. In DNA, the CDR3 is TGCGCCAGCAGCGGACAGGGACTTTCAAACATTCAGTACTTC.